One sample yielded the 2 T cell receptor beta chains listed below, sequenced in a study of vaccination and CD4 T cells after COVID-19 (dated by TCRdb to between 2022 and 2023). These receptors lack a known antigen. Libraries were constructed by PCR. Sequencing instrument: Illumina iSeq 100. DNA from cultured CD4+ T cells was subjected to TCR sequencing with the Oncomine TCR Beta short-read assay at the Johns Hopkins FTIC core. The QIAamp micro DNA kit was used to extract genomic DNA from the cultured CD4+ T cells. TCRdb trimmed the raw reads at Q25, called clones with MiXCR and kept productive beta chains. All rows with the same CDR3 protein become a single entry with the most common DNA and genes. This sample is represented by around 10,000 distinct CDR3 sequences; about 30% of them were singletons. Roughly 13% of the sample lies in the top ten. This sample's treatment or condition label indicates: roughly nine-day PBMC culture with coronavirus spike peptide pools or control peptides (ViraFEST assay). CD4+ T cells from unexposed donors were collected before the COVID-19 pandemic (2011-2018).

The specimen sequenced was CD4+ T cells from blood, cultured in vitro. These receptors were obtained from a human donor in good health.

The chain recombines TRBV4-2 with TRBJ2-7, with TRBD1 matching 9 bases. CDR3 length equals 14 residues. V lost 5 bases and J lost 7; bases outside the gene matches: 9. Per germline, CDR1 LGHNA and CDR2 YNFKEQ. This chain's CDR3 is CASSVPGTGREQYF. DNA of the CDR3: TGTGCCAGCAGCGTACCCGGGACAGGGCGGGAGCAGTACTTC.

The chain recombines TRBV30 with TRBJ1-4; D is uncertain. Germline assignment: CDR1 GTSNPN and CDR2 SVGIG (reference sequence). Trimming took 6 bases from V and 1 from J, leaving 12 bases between them. The CDR3 loop spans 14 amino acids. The CDR3 loop reads CACRRRLTNEKLFF. The DNA for the CDR3 is TGTGCCTGCAGAAGGAGATTAACTAATGAAAAACTGTTTTTT.